Below are 2 T cell receptor beta chains sequenced from a single sample in a study of CXCR3-negative and CXCR3-positive naive CD8 T cells. Study-wide results and limits: Comparison of naive cells showed more hydrophobic TRB CDR3s in CXCR3-positive than in CXCR3-negative naive cells.

Their cognate antigens are unknown. Via 5' RACE with UMI labels, TRB cDNA libraries were prepared. One entry per CDR3 protein, without DNA, is what TCRdb gives after re-calling the 5' RACE reads. The sample includes tens of thousands of distinct CDR3 sequences. What was sequenced was naive CXCR3+ CD8+ T cells from blood. Subset here: CD45RO-CCR7+CD27+CD95- naive CD8+ T cells expressing CXCR3 (TNR3+). These receptors came from a human donor in good health. Some clones in this sample may be carry-over from other donors' samples.

V is TRBV7-9 and J is TRBJ2-7. CDR1 SEHNR and CDR2 FQNEAQ come from the germline V gene (reference sequence). The CDR3 is made up of 16 amino acids. This CDR3 reads CASSLATWVAFYEQYF. Supplemented by reference TRBV7-9 and TRBJ2-7, the full variable domain reads DTGVSQNPRHKITKRGQNVTFRCDPISEHNRLYWYRQTLGQGPEFLTYFQNEAQLEKSRLLSDRFSAERPKGSFSTLEIQRTEQGDSAMYLCASSLATWVAFYEQYFGPGTRLTVT.

The chain couples TRBV7-9 to TRBJ2-7; TCRdb's assignment of TRBD2 cannot be checked, as there is no DNA. In germline, CDR1 is SEHNR, CDR2 FQNEAQ (reference sequence). The CDR3 runs 15 residues. CDR3 protein: CASSLVLAGTYEQYF.